Listed here are 18 T cell receptor beta chains from one sample, sequenced in a study of CD8+CD57+ T cells in acquired aplastic anemia. Patients selected for sequencing had displayed CD8+CD57+ cell expansion by flow cytometry. Profiling of TCR beta VDJ combinations and CDR3 sequences used genomic DNA as template. One entry per CDR3 protein results from TCRdb running MiXCR on the reads. The sample lists 150,000 or so distinct CDR3 sequences, roughly 48% occurring once. Sequencing was performed on sorted CD4+, CD8+, or CD8+CD57+ T cells (not recorded which) from PBMCs. Receptor source: a human donor with aplastic anemia.

Many counts were recorded for this clonotype. J is TRBJ2-2 and V is TRBV12-3 or TRBV12-4, with D possibly TRBD2 on 5 matching bases. Trimming left V 5 bases short and J 0 bases short, with 13 bases between. This CDR3 contains 16 residues. The CDR3 sequence: CASSRRKTTNTGELFF. CDR3 bases: TGTGCCAGCAGTCGACGGAAGACTACGAACACCGGGGAGCTGTTTTTT.

The J gene is TRBJ2-5, the V gene TRBV5-6; maybe TRBD2 (6 bases). Between the trimmed V and J ends, which lost 4 bases and 1 base, there was a span of 11 bases. Germline V lookup: CDR1 SGHDT, CDR2 YYEEEE. CDR3 length: 14 amino acids. CDR3 amino acids: CASSPAGRQETQYF. The DNA of the CDR3 is TGTGCCAGCAGCCCCGCGGGGCGCCAAGAGACCCAGTACTTC.

V gene TRBV5-4 combines with J gene TRBJ2-7; 14 bases match TRBD2. With 4 bases clipped from V and 4 bases from J, the junction kept 4 bases outside the gene matches. Germline V gene lookup returns CDR1 SGHNT and CDR2 YYREEE (reference sequence). The CDR3 consists of 15 residues. The DNA for the CDR3 is TGTGCCAGCAGCACACGGACTAGCGGGGGGTACGAGCAGTACTTC. This sequence encodes CASSTRTSGGYEQYF.

This clonotype came up a few times. The chain recombines TRBV29-1 with TRBJ1-3; no reliable D call. Looked up from germline, CDR1 is SQVTM and CDR2 is ANQGSEA. The CDR3 spans 12 residues. Trimming cost V 6 bases and J 4 bases, with 10 bases left between them. This CDR3 is CSVTETGNTIYF. The DNA of the CDR3 is TGCAGCGTGACTGAGACCGGAAACACCATATATTTT. Looking up the rest from reference TRBV29-1 and TRBJ1-3 gives the full variable domain: SAVISQKPSRDICQRGTSLTIQCQVDSQVTMMFWYRQQPGQSLTLIATANQGSEATYESGFVIDKFPISRPNLTFSTLTVSNMSPEDSSIYLCSVTETGNTIYFGEGSWLTVV.

The table lists this clonotype with a count of one. The genes are TRBV10-3 and TRBJ1-1; 11 bases fit TRBD1. The germline gives CDR1 ENHRY, CDR2 SYGVKD. The length of the CDR3 is 16 residues. V lost 5 bases to trimming and J lost 1 base; unmatched junction nucleotides: 6. The CDR3 protein is CAISRSGQGGNTEAFF. CDR3 in DNA: TGTGCCATCAGTCGTTCGGGACAGGGGGGGAACACTGAAGCTTTCTTT.

The chain uses TRBV2 and TRBJ2-7; the D gene is possibly TRBD1 (6 bases). Between the trimmed V and J ends, which lost 6 bases and 0 bases, there was a span of 12 bases. The CDR3 contains 14 residues. From germline, CDR1 is SNHLY and CDR2 FYNNEI. This chain's CDR3 is CASRYRTDSYEQYF. The CDR3 bases are TGTGCCAGCAGATACCGGACAGACTCCTACGAGCAGTACTTC.

This rearrangement joins TRBV7-9 to TRBJ1-1, with D unclear. Germline V gene data show CDR1 as SEHNR and CDR2 as FQNEAQ (reference sequence). The V end lost 6 bases, the J end lost 0 bases, and 8 bases lay between the germline ends. CDR3 size: 13 residues. The CDR3 spells CASRLGLNTEAFF. The CDR3 DNA is TGTGCCAGCAGACTTGGGCTGAACACTGAAGCTTTCTTT.

There are a few counts of this clonotype. The CDR3 is CATSRGDRDYGYTF. CDR3 bases: TGTGCCACCAGCAGAGGAGACAGGGACTATGGCTACACCTTC. The chain combines TRBV15 with TRBJ1-2; 7 positions agree with TRBD1. The CDR3 has 14 residues. V shed 1 base, J shed 3 bases, and the junction held 2 bases outside the gene matches. From germline, CDR1 is LNHNV and CDR2 YYDKDF (reference sequence). Drawing the rest from reference TRBV15 and TRBJ1-2, the complete variable domain is DAMVIQNPRYQVTQFGKPVTLSCSQTLNHNVMYWYQQKSSQAPKLLFHYYDKDFNNEADTPDNFQSRRPNTSFCFLDIRSPGLGDTAMYLCATSRGDRDYGYTFGSGTRLTVV.

A remark on this clonotype: This could be a read error, since a much larger clone is one nucleotide away. V usage is TRBV6-1 and J usage is TRBJ1-5; no firm D call. V lost 9 bases and J lost 0, with 12 bases in between. Germline V gives CDR1 MNHNS, CDR2 SASEGT. The CDR3 extends over 14 amino acids. The CDR3 region has the DNA TGTGCCAGTCAGTGTCCTCATAGCAATCAGCCCCAGCATTTT. Amino acid sequence: CASQCPHSNQPQHF.

This clonotype was observed a few times. The chain combines TRBV11-1 with TRBJ2-5; the D is unclear. The germline V gene has CDR1 SGHAT and CDR2 FQDESV (reference sequence). Trimming shortened V by 0 bases and J by 2 bases, and 7 bases separated the two germline ends. This CDR3 is 14 amino acids long. Written as DNA, the CDR3 is TGTGCCAGCAGCTTAGCCGAGCGTCAAGAGACCCAGTACTTC. Residues: CASSLAERQETQYF. Filled out from reference TRBV11-1 and TRBJ2-5, the complete variable domain reads EAEVAQSPRYKITEKSQAVAFWCDPISGHATLYWYRQILGQGPELLVQFQDESVVDDSQLPKDRFSAERLKGVDSTLKIQPAELGDSAMYLCASSLAERQETQYFGPGTRLLVL.

There are a few counts of this clonotype. An end of the junction does not agree with germline; a read error may underlie this. The chain uses TRBV30 and TRBJ2-3; D perhaps matches TRBD1 (7 bases). The CDR3 totals 12 residues. The germline gives CDR1 GTSNPN, CDR2 SVGIG (reference sequence). CDR3 protein: CVQGGRTDTQYF. In DNA form, the CDR3 reads TGCGTCCAGGGGGGTAGGACAGATACGCAGTATTTT.

The rearrangement links TRBV2 to TRBJ1-4; the match to TRBD1 covers 7 bases. CDR1 is SNHLY, CDR2 FYNNEI, per germline. V dropped 2 bases and J dropped 11; count of bases not matched to a gene: 8. This CDR3 is built from 14 residues. CDR3 region: CASSERQTGEKLFF. In nucleotides, the CDR3 is TGTGCCAGCAGTGAACGGCAAACAGGGGAGAAACTGTTTTTT.

This chain connects TRBV2 to TRBJ2-7; perhaps D is TRBD1 or TRBD2 (6 bases each). V was clipped by 7 bases and J by 3 bases, with 16 bases between them. The germline V gene encodes CDR1 SNHLY and CDR2 FYNNEI. This CDR3 is 14 amino acids long. The CDR3 nucleotides read TGTGCCAGCACCAAACCGGGGGCAAACTACGAGCAGTACTTC. It is translated as CASTKPGANYEQYF.

V and J are TRBV24-1 and TRBJ1-2; D is undetermined. Looked up from germline, CDR1 is KGHDR and CDR2 is SFDVKD. The germline V and J ends were trimmed by 1 base and 0 bases, with 5 bases remaining between them. This CDR3 spans 14 amino acids. This CDR3 is CATSDFGTNYGYTF. The CDR3, as DNA: TGTGCCACCAGTGATTTCGGGACTAACTATGGCTACACCTTC.

In the case of this clonotype: One junction end does not reproduce the germline sequence, and a read error may be involved. This chain connects TRBV7-7 to TRBJ2-5; the D gene is possibly TRBD1 (5 bases). This CDR3 contains 14 residues. Germline V CDR1 and CDR2: SSHAT, FNYEAQ (reference sequence). The CDR3 reads CASSATRGDGTQYF. For the CDR3, the DNA is TGTGCTAGCAGCGCGACAAGGGGCGATGGGACCCAGTACTTC.

The table lists this clonotype with a few counts. This chain connects TRBV2 to TRBJ2-3; D not resolved. This CDR3 contains 13 residues. Germline V CDR1 and CDR2: SNHLY, FYNNEI. V was shortened by 3 bases and J by 2 bases, with 6 bases between the two germline ends. The CDR3 reads CASSEAATDTQYF. In nucleotides, the CDR3 is TGTGCCAGCAGTGAGGCAGCCACAGATACGCAGTATTTT.

This clonotype was seen many times. This sequence joins TRBV6-1 and TRBJ1-2; D uncertain. The CDR3 sequence is 13 residues long. Germline loops: CDR1 MNHNS, CDR2 SASEGT. V shed 4 bases and J shed 3 bases, with 9 bases lying between them. This CDR3 reads CASSVLQYYGYTF. CDR3 coding DNA: TGTGCCAGCAGTGTCTTACAGTACTATGGCTACACCTTC.

This clonotype was seen ten or more times. The rearrangement links TRBV29-1 to TRBJ1-4; D is unclear. Trimming cost V 6 bases and J 0 bases, with 17 bases left between them. Germline CDR1 is SQVTM and CDR2 is ANQGSEA. This CDR3 region has 16 residues. The CDR3 nucleotides are TGCAGCGTACCTCAGGTTAAGACCGCAACTAATGAAAAACTGTTTTTT. Its translation: CSVPQVKTATNEKLFF.